These T cell receptor beta chains were read from a single sample in a study of control samples from healthy donors and cancer patients. Repertoires were generated with immunoSEQ multiplex PCR, while TCRdb's copy carries only in-frame clones and drops some. The sample includes 100,000 to 150,000 clones, roughly 84% seen only once; the top ten take around 9%. The sequenced sample was blood. All receptors come from a man aged 35 to 55 in good health. Both conserved end residues are trimmed from each CDR3. Fields, in order: V gene, clone size, CDR3 length, J gene, CDR3 protein. Expanded clones get a size class; other rows say once, few or many, or leave the size out.

>TRBV6-5|NA|10|TRBJ1-5
ASRVSLAPQH
>TRBV7-9|few|14|TRBJ2-7
ASSLGLGQGGHEQY
>TRBV24-1|NA|13|TRBJ2-7
ATSESGTGVDEQY
>TRBV18|NA|12|TRBJ1-5
ASSPSVSNQPQH
>TRBV4-3|once|13|TRBJ1-6
ASSQDIGRNSPLH
>TRBV10-3|NA|11|TRBJ1-1
AISPSYNTEAF
>TRBV18|NA|11|TRBJ2-2
ASSPDSTGELF
>TRBV3-1/TRBV3-2|NA|17|TRBJ1-1
ASSQEPRAGRGMNTEAF
>TRBV6-5|many|14|TRBJ2-7
ASSYGFGGASYEQY
>TRBV10-1|once|12|TRBJ2-1
ASSFRGRGNEQF
>TRBV7-6|NA|15|TRBJ1-1
ASSLAETGVRGTEAF
>TRBV5-6|NA|12|TRBJ2-7
ASSEGPGGYEQY
>TRBV3-1/TRBV3-2|NA|13|TRBJ2-7
ASSPGAPTFYEQY
>TRBV5-4|NA|13|TRBJ2-7
ASSSSRGRPYEQY
>TRBV7-6|NA|12|TRBJ1-5
ASSLERTGQPQH
>TRBV7-3|NA|14|TRBJ2-6
ASSLGGGAGANVLT
>TRBV2|few|13|TRBJ1-1
ASSPGQPLDTEAF
>TRBV4-1|NA|15|TRBJ1-6
ASSPIRGSSYNSPLH
>TRBV21-1|NA|14|TRBJ1-5
ASRLRRSPSNQPQH
>TRBV7-3|once|12|TRBJ2-3
ASSRGLASDTQY
>TRBV7-2|NA|14|TRBJ2-4
ASSLGTSGGQNIQY
>TRBV14|NA|12|TRBJ1-2
ASSQSALWNRYT
>TRBV5-1|NA|13|TRBJ2-3
ASSLEGVGADTQY
>TRBV6-4|few|12|TRBJ2-3
ASSDGGASETQY
>TRBV18|NA|9|TRBJ2-7
ASSPAYEQY
>TRBV6-5|NA|12|TRBJ2-2
ASTSRWNTGELF
>TRBV4-3|NA|12|TRBJ2-1
ASSQGRGGGEQF
>TRBV6-2/TRBV6-3|once|12|TRBJ1-2
ASSHHQTGSGYT
>TRBV18|once|11|TRBJ2-2
ASSQSVTGELF
>TRBV6-5|NA|10|TRBJ1-2
ASSRTGVGYT
>TRBV20-1|NA|8|TRBJ2-5
SATQETQY
>TRBV29-1|NA|11|TRBJ2-7
SVAGTTSYEQY
>TRBV7-2|NA|11|TRBJ2-3
ASSLSAQDTQY
>TRBV27|NA|12|TRBJ2-1
ASSLSTAYNEQF
>TRBV6-2/TRBV6-3|NA|12|TRBJ2-6
ASSYRTGANVLT
>TRBV3-1/TRBV3-2|NA|10|TRBJ2-7
ATRGRQNEQY
>TRBV4-3|once|16|TRBJ2-5
ASSQEVSGGLRQETQY
>TRBV5-1|NA|12|TRBJ2-1
ASSVQSSYNEQF
>TRBV7-2|NA|13|TRBJ2-2
ASTGQVSGTGELF
>TRBV13|NA|11|TRBJ2-7
ASSAGRPLEQY
>TRBV24-1|few|16|TRBJ2-3
ATSDSVRRKGPTDTQY
>TRBV3-1/TRBV3-2|NA|15|TRBJ2-7
ASSQDLTSGGPYEQY
>TRBV6-2/TRBV6-3|NA|12|TRBJ2-3
ASSYGASTDTQY
>TRBV7-6|few|10|TRBJ1-2
ASSPGDSGYT
>TRBV7-2|NA|13|TRBJ1-2
ASSLMSANLGGYT
>TRBV24-1|NA|13|TRBJ1-2
ATSGTGGREYGYT
>TRBV7-2|NA|12|TRBJ1-4
ASSWGSGNEKLF
>TRBV29-1|NA|10|TRBJ2-1
SHMSSYNEQF
>TRBV30|once|13|TRBJ2-2
AWSARGLNTGELF
>TRBV9|NA|14|TRBJ1-4
ASSVGQMGGREKLF
>TRBV5-6|NA|12|TRBJ2-7
ASSLGVGSYEQY
>TRBV10-1|NA|15|TRBJ2-7
ASSERSRRDTPYEQY
>TRBV9|NA|14|TRBJ1-2
ASSVDPVSSGYGYT
>TRBV7-9|NA|14|TRBJ2-2
ASSFLAGINSGELF
>TRBV10-2|NA|13|TRBJ2-7
ASRNLVGGDHEQY
>TRBV6-4|few|13|TRBJ2-1
ASSDSGGAANEQF
>TRBV7-9|NA|12|TRBJ2-5
ASSKVGAQETQY